This TCR beta chain originates from a study of blood T cell repertoires in COVID-19. As originally analysed: Quantification of nucleated cells was approximated via reference gene primer amplification. Assay: immunoSEQ multiplex PCR; the TCRdb copy retains only in-frame clones and omits some. That table gives V, J and clone size, and the DNA gave D and trimming. Of 250,000 to 350,000 clones in the sample, around 85% are singletons; the top ten hold 0.87%. This CDR3 is 17 amino acids long. Germline assignment: CDR1 SGHTA and CDR2 FQGNSA. V was clipped by 1 base and J by 3 bases; unmatched bases: 6. This rearrangement joins TRBV7-2 to TRBJ2-2, with 9 bases that match TRBD2. Sequenced: peripheral blood. The sequence was collected from a human donor with COVID-19, enrolled during active disease. The donor label of this sample is uncertain. CDR3 bases: TGTGCCAGCAGCTTAGGCGGGAGGGCGTCGGACACCGGGGAGCTGTTTTTT. Its protein is CASSLGGRASDTGELFF.